This T cell receptor (beta chain) was identified in a study of identical twins. Germline V gene lookup returns CDR1 DFQATT and CDR2 SNEGSKA (reference sequence). Trimming shortened V by 1 base and J by 2 bases, and 11 bases separated the two germline ends. CDR3 length: 14 residues. A universal primer site was created by template switching, with the cDNA bearing unique molecular identifiers. Via MiXCR, TCRdb re-called the 5' RACE reads, giving one row per CDR3 protein. The repertoire holds approximately 700,000 distinct CDR3 sequences, 6% to 6.5% seen once, with about 1.8% in the top ten. Each donor (without exception) was a healthy Caucasian. This clonotype has a handful of counts. Its antigen remains unknown. General study findings and limits: Monozygotic twins shared more out-of-frame TCR alpha than recombination models predicted. Insertion counts were lower in abundant cord blood beta clonotypes, a trend that memory repertoires did not show.

This chain links TRBV20-1 with TRBJ1-1; tentative D call: TRBD1 (5 bases). This clonotype originated in a man younger than 35 in good health. The sequencing sample was made of naive T cells sorted from blood. CDR3 amino acids: CSARGGTPNTEAFF. The CDR3 DNA sequence: TGCAGTGCTAGAGGGGGCACACCCAACACTGAAGCTTTCTTT.